This TCR beta chain is drawn from a study of T cells after yellow fever vaccination. Study information: The fractions with low cell numbers were processed using SMART-Seq v4 Ultra Low Input.

The V gene lost 5 bases and the J gene lost 4 bases, with 16 bases spanning the gap. CDR1 is SGHAT and CDR2 is FQNNGV in the germline V gene. The CDR3 is 15 amino acids. This clonotype was detected ten times or more. The antigen is not known. Universal primer sites and UMIs were introduced during 5'RACE template-switching synthesis of TCR cDNA. TCRdb reprocessed the 5' RACE reads via MiXCR and lists one record per CDR3 protein. The sample holds under 300,000 distinct CDR3 sequences, 6.9% seen once. Notes on the study in general: In post-booster samples, most primary-vaccination clones reappeared (roughly 96% CD4, nearly 90% CD8).

The J gene is TRBJ2-3, the V gene TRBV11-2; possible D gene TRBD2, 6 bases. The receptor was isolated from a man aged 25 to 40 who received the YFV17D yellow fever vaccine. Sequences were derived from CD4+ T cells sorted from PBMCs, sampled 15 days after the yellow fever booster vaccination. The CDR3 nucleotides read TGTGCCAGCAGCCTCAACCTCGGGACTCCAGATACGCAGTATTTT. This codes for CASSLNLGTPDTQYF. Using reference TRBV11-2 and TRBJ2-3 for the parts outside the CDR3, the full variable domain is EAGVAQSPRYKIIEKRQSVAFWCNPISGHATLYWYQQILGQGPKLLIQFQNNGVVDDSQLPKDRFSAERLKGVDSTLKIQPAKLEDSAVYLCASSLNLGTPDTQYFGPGTRLTVL.